The T cell receptor (beta chain) described here comes from a study of blood T cells in healthy people across ages. Per sample, extraction of total RNA gave at least 5.5 micrograms in every case. PCR was performed a second time for about 6 to 11 cycles using a sample-barcoded 5' primer and a J-beta primer mix. The template-switch adaptor, which had 12 random nucleotides, put a tag on each cDNA molecule. MiXCR was run by TCRdb on the 5' RACE reads, yielding one entry per CDR3 protein. The sample gives 950,000 to 1,200,000 distinct CDR3 sequences, under 40% of which show up once; about 12% is in the top ten. Germline loops: CDR1 MNHEY, CDR2 SMNVEV (reference sequence). The CDR3 sequence is 15 residues long. V dropped 5 bases and J dropped 6 bases, with 14 bases sitting between them.

The material sequenced was blood. The clonotype comes from a man younger than 30 in good health. The chain uses TRBV27 and TRBJ1-6; no clear D gene. CDR3 coding DNA: TGTGCCAGCAGTCCGACCGCAGGCGTTAATTCACCCCTCCACTTT. Its translation is CASSPTAGVNSPLHF.